This is a list of T cell receptor beta chains from one sample in a study of T-cell memory formation after mild COVID-19. TCRdb reanalysed the 5' RACE reads using MiXCR and keeps one entry per CDR3 protein. The sample has tens of thousands of distinct CDR3 sequences; over 6.5% are singletons. Sample: PBMCs or a T cell subset sorted from them (not recorded which). The receptors here all came from an adult who had mild COVID-19 (a few samples of this study predate the infection). Cell type and time point are not known. Both conserved end residues are part of each CDR3. Not every row has a clone size; where given, it reads once, few, many or a size class.

V	size	CDR3
TRBV27	few	CASSLGPVPLVTGELFF
TRBV11-3	.	CASSFRLAVAEQYF
TRBV6-6	many	CASSPRDYNYYEQYF
TRBV20-1	few	CSASDLTHTGELFF
TRBV5-5	.	CASSFRGYNEQFF
TRBV5-6	.	CASSLVAGARDTGELFF
TRBV6-2/TRBV6-3	many	CASSYRRTQETQYF
TRBV5-6	many	CASSLRSYEQYF
TRBV6-1	.	CASSEEPTSNYEQYF
TRBV7-9	many	CASSPNARRGYNEQFF
TRBV5-1	.	CASSPTGTDTQYF
TRBV16	many	CASSHLRIGGRTEAFF
TRBV6-2/TRBV6-3	few	CASRTTGESYGYTF
TRBV29-1	many	CSVRGGTSGYNEQFF
TRBV2	few	CASSVVRRNGYTF
TRBV4-1	many	CASSQVGGSETQYF
TRBV5-1	many	CASSLNPGQQETQYF
TRBV14	many	CATRVGALNTGELFF
TRBV30	.	CAWSKGYEQFF
TRBV24-1	few	CATSGGRLGTGPYNEQFF
TRBV24-1	many	CATQTTGEVTDTQYF
TRBV3-1	.	CAGGLAGSETQYF
TRBV27	many	CASSVPSGGSYEQYF
TRBV20-1	many	CSARDSQGTLNTGELFF
TRBV5-4	once	CAGGRGREAYEQYF
TRBV2	many	CASTGDVYGYTF
TRBV7-2	.	CASSLAQGSYEKLFF
TRBV4-1	many	CASSQTTRATNEKLFF
TRBV21-1	.	CASSPPRRENYEQYF